A single sample gave rise to the 8 T cell receptor beta chains below, sequenced in a study of identical twins. TCRdb re-derived calls from the 5' RACE reads in MiXCR, one entry per CDR3 protein. The table records roughly 700,000 distinct CDR3 sequences, about 9.4% of them present only once. The sample was also reused in another study, on yellow fever vaccine responses in identical twins.

The sample taken for sequencing was PBMCs. These receptors all come from a woman aged 18 to 35 in good health.

The gene calls are TRBV24-1 and TRBJ2-7; D possibly uses TRBD1 or TRBD2 (6 bases each). The germline CDR1 and CDR2 sequences are KGHDR and SFDVKD. The CDR3 contains 14 residues. Trimming removed 10 bases from V and 5 bases from J, with 20 bases in between. CDR3 protein: CATSGAEKGDEQYF. The DNA for the CDR3 is TGTGCCACTTCGGGAGCGGAAAAGGGGGACGAGCAGTACTTC.

This clonotype was counted only a few times. The chain recombines TRBV5-8 with TRBJ1-5; D gene unclear. Germline CDR1 SGHTS, CDR2 YDEGEE. The ends were cut back, 4 bases at V and 0 bases at J, with 8 bases in the middle. This CDR3 contains 14 residues. The CDR3 loop reads CASSGIDSNQPQHF. The CDR3 region has the DNA TGTGCCAGCAGCGGCATAGATAGCAATCAGCCCCAGCATTTT. Supplemented by reference TRBV5-8 and TRBJ1-5, the full variable domain reads EAGVTQSPTHLIKTRGQQATLRCSPISGHTSVYWYQQALGLGLQFLLWYDEGEERNRGNFPPRFSGRQFPNYSSELNVNALELEDSALYLCASSGIDSNQPQHFGDGTRLSIL.

Only a few counts were recorded for this clonotype. This sequence joins TRBV2 and TRBJ2-3, with 7 bases that match TRBD2. Germline CDR1 reads SNHLY; CDR2 reads FYNNEI. The trim removed 5 bases at V and 1 base at J, leaving 9 bases unmatched. This CDR3 is 16 amino acids long. The CDR3 is CASSPWLADGTDTQYF. The CDR3 nucleotides are TGTGCCAGCAGTCCCTGGCTAGCGGATGGCACAGATACGCAGTATTTT. Combining the CDR3 with reference TRBV2 and TRBJ2-3 gives the whole variable domain EPEVTQTPSHQVTQMGQEVILRCVPISNHLYFYWYRQILGQKVEFLVSFYNNEISEKSEIFDDQFSVERPDGSNFTLKIRSTKLEDSAMYFCASSPWLADGTDTQYFGPGTRLTVL.

In its sample, this clonotype was seen a few times. This chain joins TRBV12-3 or TRBV12-4 and TRBJ1-1; TRBD1 matches at 7 bases. This CDR3 is 15 amino acids long. V lost 6 bases to trimming and J lost 1 base; unmatched junction nucleotides: 8. For the CDR3, the DNA is TGTGCCAGCAGCCAATTGACAGGGCGGAACACTGAAGCTTTCTTT. Its protein product is CASSQLTGRNTEAFF.

At least ten counts were recorded for this clonotype. The rearrangement joins TRBV29-1 to TRBJ2-1; TRBD1 matches at 7 bases. Germline V CDR1 and CDR2: SQVTM, ANQGSEA. CDR3 length equals 14 residues. V was clipped by 4 bases and J by 5 bases; unmatched bases: 8. As DNA, the CDR3 is TGCAGCGTTGGAAGACAGGGTCTCCACAATGAGCAGTTCTTC. Protein product: CSVGRQGLHNEQFF.

This clonotype was observed many times. The chain recombines TRBV11-2 with TRBJ2-3; unclear D gene. In germline, CDR1 is SGHAT, CDR2 FQNNGV. V was shortened by 4 bases and J by 5 bases, with 16 bases between the two germline ends. This CDR3 has 15 residues. This chain's CDR3 is CASSSQRLAGDTQYF. DNA for the CDR3: TGTGCCAGCAGCTCCCAAAGACTCGCAGGAGATACGCAGTATTTT.

The chain employs TRBV29-1 and TRBJ2-7, with D tentatively TRBD1 (6 bases). V was cut by 3 bases and J by 6 bases, with 12 bases left in between. The length of the CDR3 is 12 residues. Germline V lookup: CDR1 SQVTM, CDR2 ANQGSEA. CDR3 sequence reads: CSVDQGLGEQYF. CDR3 nucleotides: TGCAGCGTTGACCAGGGGTTAGGCGAGCAGTACTTC.

This clonotype has more than one count but fewer than ten. The rearrangement uses TRBV20-1 and TRBJ2-7; 14 nucleotides align to TRBD2. Germline lookup yields CDR1 DFQATT and CDR2 SNEGSKA (reference sequence). The trim removed 4 bases at V and 0 bases at J, leaving 8 bases unmatched. The CDR3 has 17 amino acids. Written as DNA, the CDR3 is TGCAGTGCTAAGACTAGCGGGGGGGTCTTAATCTCCTACGAGCAGTACTTC. Protein product: CSAKTSGGVLISYEQYF.